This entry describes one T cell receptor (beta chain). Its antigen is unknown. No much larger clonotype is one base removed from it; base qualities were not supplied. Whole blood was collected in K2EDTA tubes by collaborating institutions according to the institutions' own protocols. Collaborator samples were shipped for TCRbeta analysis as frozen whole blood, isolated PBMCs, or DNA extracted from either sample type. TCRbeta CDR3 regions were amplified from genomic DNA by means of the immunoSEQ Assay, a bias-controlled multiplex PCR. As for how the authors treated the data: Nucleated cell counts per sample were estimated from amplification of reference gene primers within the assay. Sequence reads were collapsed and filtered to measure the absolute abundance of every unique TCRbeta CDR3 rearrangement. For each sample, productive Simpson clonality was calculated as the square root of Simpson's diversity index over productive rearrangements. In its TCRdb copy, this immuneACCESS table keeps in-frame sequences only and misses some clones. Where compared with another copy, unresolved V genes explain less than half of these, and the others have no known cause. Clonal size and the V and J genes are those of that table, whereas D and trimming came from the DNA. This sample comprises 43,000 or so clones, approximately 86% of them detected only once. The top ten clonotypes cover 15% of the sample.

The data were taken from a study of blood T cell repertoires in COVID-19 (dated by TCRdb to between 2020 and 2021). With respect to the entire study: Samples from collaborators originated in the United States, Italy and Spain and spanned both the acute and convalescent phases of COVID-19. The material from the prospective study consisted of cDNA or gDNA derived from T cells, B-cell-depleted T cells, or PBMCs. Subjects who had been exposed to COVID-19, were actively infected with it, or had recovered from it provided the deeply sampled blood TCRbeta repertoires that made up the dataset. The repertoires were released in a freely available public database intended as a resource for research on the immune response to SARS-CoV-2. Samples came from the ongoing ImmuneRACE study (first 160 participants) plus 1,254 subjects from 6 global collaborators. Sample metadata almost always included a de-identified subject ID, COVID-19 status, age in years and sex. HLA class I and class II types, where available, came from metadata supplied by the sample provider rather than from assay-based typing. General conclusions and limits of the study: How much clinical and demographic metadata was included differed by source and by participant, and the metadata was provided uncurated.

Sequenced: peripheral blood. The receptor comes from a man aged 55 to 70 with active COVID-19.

The CDR3 here reads CARLVGPRPTDTQYF. The nucleotide sequence reads TGTGCCCGGCTCGTGGGCCCCCGGCCCACAGATACGCAGTATTTT. The rearrangement combines TRBV7-9 with TRBJ2-3, with the D gene not clear enough to name. From its cysteine to its phenylalanine, the CDR3 spans 15 amino acids. Of all the DNA, just the CDR3 is kept, 45 bases in frame from base 1. Trimming takes 11 bases from V and 2 bases from J, and the germline ends sit 20 bases apart. As encoded in the germline V gene (reference sequence), CDR1 is SEHNR while CDR2 is FQNEAQ.